The 3 T cell receptor beta chains given below trace back to one sample, sequenced in a study of OX40 agonist ivuxolimab in advanced cancers. Library preparation employed the immunoSEQ multiplex PCR assay. Here the immuneACCESS table is served through TCRdb, limited to in-frame sequences with V and J called. Missing clones are a known gap in these copies; in checked studies unresolved V genes cover under half, and the rest lacks a known reason. This sample lists about 6,700 clones; approximately 94% were detected once. The ten top clones hold around 10% of the sample. This material consisted of CD4+ or CD8+ T cells sorted from blood, taken in a trial of the OX40 agonist ivuxolimab. Every receptor here comes from an adult with an advanced solid tumor such as melanoma, head and neck, liver or kidney cancer.

The gene calls are TRBV6-5 and TRBJ1-2, with D possibly TRBD1 on 5 matching bases. V gave up 7 bases and J gave up 1 base, with 10 bases separating them. Germline CDR1 reads MNHEY; CDR2 reads SVGAGI. The CDR3 consists of 13 residues. The CDR3 DNA sequence: TGTGCCAGCACCCGGAGGGGTAACTATGGCTACACCTTC. The encoded protein is CASTRRGNYGYTF.

This chain uses TRBV9 with TRBJ2-3; D remains ambiguous. The ends were cut back, 3 bases at V and 6 bases at J, with 8 bases in the middle. This CDR3 comprises 12 residues. In germline, CDR1 is SGDLS, CDR2 YYNGEE. The CDR3 loop reads CASSGHGDTQYF. CDR3 nucleotides: TGTGCCAGCAGCGGGCATGGGGATACGCAGTATTTT.

V and J are TRBV6-5 and TRBJ2-5; D is perhaps TRBD1 or TRBD2 (6 bases each). The J call may not be correct, given that the DNA end is closer to TRBJ2-7. The CDR3 covers 14 residues. Germline CDR1 is MNHEY and CDR2 is SVGAGI. For the CDR3, the DNA is TGTGCCAGCAGTCAACTCACGGGGGCGGTCGAGCAGTACTTC. This gives the protein CASSQLTGAVEQYF.